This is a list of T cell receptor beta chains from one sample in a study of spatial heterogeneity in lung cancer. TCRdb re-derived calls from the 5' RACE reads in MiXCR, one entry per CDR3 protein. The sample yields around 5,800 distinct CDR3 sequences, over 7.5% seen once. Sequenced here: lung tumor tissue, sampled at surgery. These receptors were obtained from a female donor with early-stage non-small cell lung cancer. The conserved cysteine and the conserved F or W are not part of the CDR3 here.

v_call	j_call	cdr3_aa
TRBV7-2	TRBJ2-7	ASSPYTQGYEQY
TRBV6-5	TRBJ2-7	ASSSRRTGVPYEQY
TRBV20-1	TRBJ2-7	SARDLIAGVGYEQY
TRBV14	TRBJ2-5	ASSQGIHFQETQY
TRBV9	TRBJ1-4	ASSGGQGWGEKLF
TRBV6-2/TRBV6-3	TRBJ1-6	ASSYLGNSPLH
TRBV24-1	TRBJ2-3	ATEAGSDTDTQY
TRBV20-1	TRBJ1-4	SARQGRDLEKLF
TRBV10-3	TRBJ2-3	AIRRGVDTDTQY
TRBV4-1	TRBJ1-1	ASSRETGMNTEAF
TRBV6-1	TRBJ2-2	ASSGGLEHGELF
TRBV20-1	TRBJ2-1	SARRTSGGANEQF
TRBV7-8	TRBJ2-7	ASSFRQGAGEQY
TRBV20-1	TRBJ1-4	SATNRDRGLANEKLF
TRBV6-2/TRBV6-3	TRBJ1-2	ASSYSQAANYGYT
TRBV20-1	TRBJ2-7	SARVGSGSSGEQY
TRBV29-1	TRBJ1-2	SVGISNYGYT
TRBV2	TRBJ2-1	ASSTRPPYNEQF
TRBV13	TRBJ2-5	ASSSTGEALETQY
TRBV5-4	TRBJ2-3	ASSLGRQVTDTQY
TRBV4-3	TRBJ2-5	ASSQGTGGGETQY
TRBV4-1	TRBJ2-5	ASSQDLRETQY
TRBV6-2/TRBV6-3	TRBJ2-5	ASSPRQGAYQETQY
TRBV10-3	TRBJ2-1	AISESTRGDGNNEQF
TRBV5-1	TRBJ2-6	ASSPLPSSGANVLT
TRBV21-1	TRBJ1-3	ASSSPSTAGPSGNTIY
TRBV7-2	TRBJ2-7	ASSPGLAFDYEQY
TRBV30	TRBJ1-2	AWSVLVGTGAYT
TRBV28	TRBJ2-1	ASSSPGSGRYNEQF
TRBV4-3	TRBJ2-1	ASGGGGREQF
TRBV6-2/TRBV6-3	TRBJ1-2	ASSYGAPGAYGYT
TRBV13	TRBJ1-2	ASSRRGTGVGNYGYT
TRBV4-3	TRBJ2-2	ASSQEARSGELF
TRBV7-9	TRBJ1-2	ASNNRGGYGYT
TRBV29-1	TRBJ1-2	SVHTVRDGYGYT
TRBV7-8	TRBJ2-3	ASSLPPSRGPSTDTQY
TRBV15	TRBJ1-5	ATSGTPYSNQPQH
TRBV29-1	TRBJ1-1	SVSSTAENTEAF
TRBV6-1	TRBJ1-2	ASSEAGGYGYT
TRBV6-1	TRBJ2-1	ASSERTLFEQF
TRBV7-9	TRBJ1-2	ASRQGSDYGYT